This T cell receptor (beta chain) was identified during a study of blood T cell repertoires in COVID-19. The germline V gene encodes CDR1 MDHEN and CDR2 SYDVKM. The length of the CDR3 is 17 residues. V was pared by 6 bases and J by 4 bases, with 8 bases of the junction left unmatched. Measured with immunoSEQ multiplex PCR; TCRdb has only the in-frame clones, and not every one. Here the sample spans approximately 50,000 clones, 65% to 80% being singletons. This chain links TRBV28 with TRBJ2-1; 14 bases agree with TRBD2. Source material: peripheral blood. The TCR was taken from a man aged 70 or older with acute or convalescent COVID-19. CDR3 sequence (DNA): TGTGCCAGCAGCACGACTAGCGGGGGGGTGCGGTACAATGAGCAGTTCTTC. Amino acid sequence: CASSTTSGGVRYNEQFF. The complete variable domain, with remaining parts taken from reference TRBV28 and TRBJ2-1, reads DVKVTQSSRYLVKRTGEKVFLECVQDMDHENMFWYRQDPGLGLRLIYFSYDVKMKEKGDIPEGYSVSREKKERFSLILESASTNQTSMYLCASSTTSGGVRYNEQFFGPGTRLTVL.